The 18 T cell receptor beta chains below all came from one sample that was sequenced in a study of cytomegalovirus exposure and HLA in healthy donors. The PCR ran on 60 Vbeta and 13 Jbeta primers. The protocol was immunoSEQ multiplex PCR, while the TCRdb copy is restricted to in-frame clones and leaves out a portion. The top ten clones hold 0.5% to 0.7% of a sample with approximately 240,000 clones, approximately 80% of them seen once. The sample comprised PBMCs. The receptors were sampled from a woman aged 40 to 55 in good health and CMV-seronegative.

The chain has TRBV25-1 and TRBJ1-1, with D possibly being TRBD1 (5 bases). Trimming took 5 bases from V and 11 from J, leaving 15 bases between them. The CDR3 is made up of 12 amino acids. The V gene's germline CDR1 is MGHDK and CDR2 SYGVNS. CDR3: CASSTAGGRAFF. The CDR3 DNA is TGTGCCAGCAGTACCGCCGGGGGGAGGGCTTTCTTT.

The sample holds one count of this clone. The chain couples TRBV28 to TRBJ2-3; a weak D match, TRBD1 (8 bases). V dropped 2 bases and J dropped 2 bases, with 14 bases sitting between them. Germline-derived CDR1 and CDR2 are MDHEN and SYDVKM. CDR3 length: 16 amino acids. CDR3 DNA sequence: TGTGCCAGCAGTTTACAGCGGGACAGGAACACAGATACGCAGTATTTT. It is translated as CASSLQRDRNTDTQYF.

This chain links TRBV7-9 with TRBJ1-2; TRBD1 agrees at 8 bases. Trimming removed 9 bases from V and 6 bases from J; junction bases left unmatched: 6. Germline values: CDR1 SEHNR, CDR2 FQNEAQ (reference sequence). The CDR3 sequence is 12 residues long. In DNA, the CDR3 is TGTGCCAGTGGACAGGGTCTGAATGGCTACACCTTC. Protein: CASGQGLNGYTF.

The chain employs TRBV27 and TRBJ2-2; D remains unclear. This CDR3 region has 14 residues. The germline V and J ends were trimmed by 5 bases and 3 bases, with 10 bases remaining between them. In germline, CDR1 is MNHEY, CDR2 SMNVEV (reference sequence). As DNA, the CDR3 is TGTGCCAGCAGTCAGTGGGCCTACACCGGGGAGCTGTTTTTT. Its translation is CASSQWAYTGELFF.

The V gene is TRBV18, the J gene TRBJ1-6; 8 nucleotides align to TRBD1. The germline V gene has CDR1 KGHSH and CDR2 LQKENI. The V segment lost 2 bases and the J segment 7 bases; nucleotides outside the gene matches: 1. The CDR3 is 14 amino acids. CDR3 bases: TGTGCCAGCTCACCAGACAGGGGCAATTCACCCCTCCACTTT. As protein: CASSPDRGNSPLHF.

V gene TRBV19 combines with J gene TRBJ1-2, with D unclear. The CDR3 contains 13 residues. The V and J ends lost 3 bases and 7 bases respectively, with 12 bases between them. Germline CDR1 and CDR2: LNHDA and SQIVND (reference sequence). CDR3 sequence: CASSMRAGLGYTF. DNA for the CDR3: TGTGCCAGTAGTATGAGGGCCGGTCTTGGCTACACCTTC.

CDR3 sequence reads: CASSSGIAGELFF. The CDR3 DNA reads TGTGCCAGCAGCTCGGGGATTGCCGGGGAGCTGTTTTTT. V and J are TRBV7-3 and TRBJ2-2; possible D gene TRBD2, 5 bases. Trimming took 4 bases from V and 6 from J, leaving 9 bases between them. Per germline, CDR1 SGHTA and CDR2 FQGTGA. This CDR3 has 13 amino acids.

J is TRBJ2-3 and V is TRBV10-3; D is undetermined. The CDR3 has 15 amino acids. The germline CDR1 and CDR2 sequences are ENHRY and SYGVKD. V gave up 2 bases and J gave up 1 base, with 10 bases separating them. CDR3 sequence: CAISEEVRGTDTQYF. The CDR3 nucleotides are TGTGCCATCAGTGAGGAGGTACGGGGCACAGATACGCAGTATTTT.

This clone has a handful of counts. The chain links TRBV19 to TRBJ1-5; D gene ambiguous. Trimming removed 6 bases from V and 3 bases from J, with 12 bases in between. CDR1 is LNHDA, CDR2 SQIVND, per germline (reference sequence). The CDR3 runs 14 residues. Here the CDR3 reads CASRPRETNQPQHF. Written as DNA, the CDR3 is TGTGCCAGTAGACCTAGGGAGACCAATCAGCCCCAGCATTTT.

This clone was seen more than once but under ten times. This chain connects TRBV7-9 to TRBJ1-5, with 11 bases aligning to TRBD1. In germline, CDR1 is SEHNR, CDR2 FQNEAQ (reference sequence). V shed 1 base and J 5 bases; nucleotides not matched to a gene: 4. The CDR3 sequence is 16 residues long. The CDR3 coding sequence is TGTGCCAGCAGCTTAGGGACAGGGGGCGGAGATCAGCCCCAGCATTTT. Translation: CASSLGTGGGDQPQHF.

The chain links TRBV7-9 to TRBJ1-5; 12 nucleotides match TRBD1. V was clipped by 5 bases and J by 7 bases; unmatched bases: 6. The length of the CDR3 is 15 residues. CDR1 is SEHNR and CDR2 is FQNEAQ in the germline V gene (reference sequence). CDR3: CASSLGTGGTQPQHF. CDR3 bases: TGTGCCAGCAGCCTGGGGACAGGGGGCACGCAGCCCCAGCATTTT.

The rearrangement links TRBV9 to TRBJ2-5; D might be TRBD2 (7 bases). CDR1 is SGDLS, CDR2 YYNGEE, per germline. The CDR3 covers 15 residues. The ends were cut back, 0 bases at V and 6 bases at J, with 15 bases in the middle. This CDR3 reads CASSVDFRGAQTQYF. DNA for the CDR3: TGTGCCAGCAGCGTAGATTTCCGGGGGGCACAGACCCAGTACTTC.

The CDR3 sequence: CASSPRSLGNQPQHF. The CDR3 DNA is TGTGCCAGCAGTCCCCGGTCCTTGGGCAATCAGCCCCAGCATTTT. V usage is TRBV28 and J usage is TRBJ1-5; D gene unclear. This CDR3 comprises 15 residues. CDR1 and CDR2 (germline): MDHEN, SYDVKM. The germline V and J ends were trimmed by 5 bases and 2 bases, with 13 bases remaining between them. Based on the CDR3 plus reference TRBV28 and TRBJ1-5, the full variable domain is DVKVTQSSRYLVKRTGEKVFLECVQDMDHENMFWYRQDPGLGLRLIYFSYDVKMKEKGDIPEGYSVSREKKERFSLILESASTNQTSMYLCASSPRSLGNQPQHFGDGTRLSIL.

V is TRBV6-1 and J is TRBJ1-1; TRBD1 might be the D (6 bases). The CDR3 runs 12 residues. The ends were cut back, 6 bases at V and 2 bases at J, with 7 bases in the middle. The germline V gene has CDR1 MNHNS and CDR2 SASEGT. The CDR3 reads CASRDSNTEAFF. In nucleotides, the CDR3 is TGTGCCAGCAGGGACAGCAACACTGAAGCTTTCTTT.

This clone appeared a single time. The V and J genes are TRBV28 and TRBJ1-4, with D maybe TRBD1 (6 bases). The CDR3 covers 14 residues. V gave up 5 bases and J gave up 8 bases, with 15 bases separating them. Germline assignment: CDR1 MDHEN and CDR2 SYDVKM. DNA for the CDR3: TGTGCCAGCAGTCACTCACAGGGTAGAGAAAAACTGTTTTTT. Protein sequence: CASSHSQGREKLFF.

The chain joins TRBV2 to TRBJ2-1, with TRBD1 identical over 8 bases. V lost 8 bases and J lost 3; bases outside the gene matches: 9. Germline V gene lookup returns CDR1 SNHLY and CDR2 FYNNEI. This CDR3 spans 15 amino acids. DNA of the CDR3: TGTGCCAGCGCCACTGACAGGGGCCACTACAATGAGCAGTTCTTC. Translating it yields CASATDRGHYNEQFF.

Here the CDR3 DNA reads TGTGCCAGCAGCCTTACAGGAATCTATGGCTACACCTTC. It is translated as CASSLTGIYGYTF. V is TRBV7-2 and J is TRBJ1-2; the D gene is possibly TRBD1 (5 bases). With 5 bases removed from V and 4 bases from J, the gap between germline ends came to 11 bases. The CDR3 runs 13 residues. Germline CDR1 and CDR2: SGHTA and FQGNSA.

The V and J genes are TRBV5-1 and TRBJ2-1; 7 nucleotides agree with TRBD1. The germline V gene encodes CDR1 SGHRS and CDR2 YFSETQ. Unmatched junction bases numbered 6, after V lost 3 bases and J lost 6 bases. The CDR3 consists of 14 residues. DNA for the CDR3: TGCGCCAGCAGCTCGCAAACAGGGGCCAATGAGCAGTTCTTC. Its translation is CASSSQTGANEQFF.